These 10 T cell receptor beta chains originate from one sample sequenced in a study of PD-L1 blockade in urothelial cancer. Profiling relied on immunoSEQ multiplex PCR, and the TCRdb table lists in-frame clones only, not all of them. This table holds around 110,000 clones, around 89% found once. As to time point: peripheral blood 6 weeks after treatment start. The source material was PBMCs, sampled around atezolizumab (anti-PD-L1) treatment. The receptors originated from a man between 60 and 70 years old with urothelial cancer.

The chain uses TRBV28 and TRBJ2-7, with a possible D match to TRBD1 (6 bases). The germline V gene encodes CDR1 MDHEN and CDR2 SYDVKM. V was clipped by 4 bases and J by 5 bases, with 15 bases between them. The length of the CDR3 is 14 residues. CDR3 coding DNA: TGTGCCAGCAGTTCCGCAGGGGCGAAACACGAGCAGTACTTC. Protein product: CASSSAGAKHEQYF. Based on the CDR3 plus reference TRBV28 and TRBJ2-7, the full variable domain is DVKVTQSSRYLVKRTGEKVFLECVQDMDHENMFWYRQDPGLGLRLIYFSYDVKMKEKGDIPEGYSVSREKKERFSLILESASTNQTSMYLCASSSAGAKHEQYFGPGTRLTVT.

V is TRBV7-2 and J is TRBJ1-5, with D possibly being TRBD1 (5 bases). The V and J ends lost 7 bases and 0 bases respectively, with 13 bases between them. This CDR3 spans 15 amino acids. Germline V gene lookup returns CDR1 SGHTA and CDR2 FQGNSA. CDR3 in amino acids: CASTWGGDSNQPQHF. CDR3 coding DNA: TGTGCCAGCACCTGGGGCGGGGATAGCAATCAGCCCCAGCATTTT.

The CDR3 loop is CASSLGGYNEKLFF. The CDR3, as DNA: TGTGCCAGCAGCTTGGGCGGGTATAATGAAAAACTGTTTTTT. The chain couples TRBV5-4 to TRBJ1-4; D not certain. Trimming took 0 bases from V and 4 from J, leaving 7 bases between them. Germline V lookup: CDR1 SGHNT, CDR2 YYREEE (reference sequence). The CDR3 totals 14 residues. The full variable domain, with the rest looked up from reference TRBV5-4 and TRBJ1-4, is ETGVTQSPTHLIKTRGQQVTLRCSSQSGHNTVSWYQQALGQGPQFIFQYYREEENGRGNFPPRFSGLQFPNYSSELNVNALELDDSALYLCASSLGGYNEKLFFGSGTQLSVL.

This clone has just one count. This rearrangement joins TRBV11-3 to TRBJ2-1; D remains ambiguous. The CDR3 sequence is 16 residues long. Germline CDR1 is SGHNT and CDR2 is YENEEA. V was pared by 0 bases and J by 0 bases, with 9 bases between. CDR3 amino acids: CASSLELRFSYNEQFF. In nucleotides, the CDR3 is TGTGCCAGCAGCTTAGAATTGCGTTTCTCCTACAATGAGCAGTTCTTC.

The V and J genes are TRBV6-5 and TRBJ2-5; possibly TRBD1 for D (6 bases). V lost 2 bases and J lost 1, with 11 bases in between. Germline V lookup: CDR1 MNHEY, CDR2 SVGAGI. This CDR3 has 15 residues. CDR3 sequence: CASSYARGVQETQYF. CDR3 DNA: TGTGCCAGCAGTTACGCCAGGGGCGTCCAAGAGACCCAGTACTTC.

V and J are TRBV6-6 and TRBJ1-3; possible D gene TRBD1, 5 bases. Per the germline V gene, CDR1 is MNHNY and CDR2 is SVGAGI (reference sequence). With 7 bases removed from V and 0 bases from J, the gap between germline ends came to 10 bases. This CDR3 is 14 amino acids long. The DNA for the CDR3 is TGTGCCAGCACCGGACATTACTCTGGAAACACCATATATTTT. This encodes CASTGHYSGNTIYF.

The chain carries TRBV23-1 and TRBJ1-5; TRBD1 matches 9 bases. TRBV23-1 is an open reading frame, and its role is uncertain. This CDR3 spans 18 amino acids. V shed 3 bases, J shed 4 bases, and the junction held 13 bases outside the gene matches. The CDR3 is CASSQSESGQGKNQPQHF. The CDR3 DNA reads TGCGCCAGCAGTCAGTCGGAATCCGGACAGGGGAAAAATCAGCCCCAGCATTTT.

The gene calls are TRBV29-1 and TRBJ2-5, with TRBD2 as a possible D gene (5 bases). CDR3 length equals 15 residues. The germline CDR1 and CDR2 sequences are SQVTM and ANQGSEA. V dropped 6 bases and J dropped 0 bases, with 17 bases sitting between them. CDR3 in DNA: TGCAGCGTCGTCCGCCTCCCGGGGAACCAAGAGACCCAGTACTTC. Encoded protein: CSVVRLPGNQETQYF.

The chain links TRBV19 to TRBJ2-7; 7 bases map to TRBD1. The CDR3 is made up of 14 amino acids. V lost 5 bases and J lost 2; bases outside the gene matches: 6. Germline-derived CDR1 and CDR2 are LNHDA and SQIVND (reference sequence). Written as DNA, the CDR3 is TGTGCCAGTAGTCCCACGAGGGGGCCCTACGAGCAGTACTTC. It translates to CASSPTRGPYEQYF.

V and J are TRBV5-1 and TRBJ1-1; D is undetermined. Germline values: CDR1 SGHRS, CDR2 YFSETQ. The CDR3 is 11 residues long. Trimming left V 7 bases short and J 6 bases short, with 10 bases between. CDR3 region: CASGEMAEAFF. In DNA, the CDR3 is TGCGCCAGCGGGGAGATGGCTGAAGCTTTCTTT.